The 13 T cell receptor beta chains reported below all come from one sample, sequenced in a study of metastatic and nonmetastatic thyroid tumors. No treatment had been given to any patient before thyroid surgery. TCRdb reanalyzed the PCR reads via MiXCR. The top ten clones hold 3% of a sample with fewer than 40,000 clones, under 25% of them seen once. The source material was tumor tissue. These receptors all stem from a male donor with papillary thyroid cancer or a benign thyroid nodule (not recorded which). Some clones in this sample may be carry-over from other donors' samples.

This clone occurred many times. The rearrangement joins TRBV6-1 to TRBJ2-1; D possibly corresponds to TRBD1 (5 bases). The length of the CDR3 is 13 residues. Germline CDR1 reads MNHNS; CDR2 reads SASEGT. V was cut by 5 bases and J by 3 bases, with 8 bases left in between. The CDR3 region has the DNA TGTGCCAGCAGTTCCACAGGCTACAATGAGCAGTTCTTC. It is translated as CASSSTGYNEQFF.

A few counts support this clone. V and J are TRBV10-3 and TRBJ2-7; D ambiguous. Germline V gene lookup returns CDR1 ENHRY and CDR2 SYGVKD. V was shortened by 4 bases and J by 0 bases, with 13 bases between the two germline ends. The CDR3 spans 15 residues. CDR3 in DNA: TGTGCCATCAGTGTTTCTGAGGCCTACTCCTACGAGCAGTACTTC. As protein: CAISVSEAYSYEQYF.

This clone was counted at least ten times. The chain is built from TRBV28 and TRBJ2-6; 9 positions agree with TRBD1. The ends lost 8 bases at V and 0 bases at J; junction bases unmatched: 8. The CDR3 totals 17 residues. Looked up from germline, CDR1 is MDHEN and CDR2 is SYDVKM. CDR3 sequence reads: CASVRDRASSGANVLTF. CDR3 sequence (DNA): TGTGCCAGCGTCCGGGACAGGGCCTCCTCTGGGGCCAACGTCCTGACTTTC. The complete variable domain, with remaining parts taken from reference TRBV28 and TRBJ2-6, reads DVKVTQSSRYLVKRTGEKVFLECVQDMDHENMFWYRQDPGLGLRLIYFSYDVKMKEKGDIPEGYSVSREKKERFSLILESASTNQTSMYLCASVRDRASSGANVLTFGAGSRLTVL.

Written as DNA, the CDR3 is TGCGCCAGCAGCCAACCGCCTAGCGGGGGGTTATACAATGAGCAGTTCTTC. Translating it yields CASSQPPSGGLYNEQFF. This chain links TRBV4-1 with TRBJ2-1; TRBD2 matches 11 bases. This CDR3 comprises 17 residues. The trim removed 2 bases at V and 4 bases at J, leaving 7 bases unmatched. Germline CDR1 reads MGHRA; CDR2 reads YSYEKL.

The sample holds many counts of this clone. The chain couples TRBV27 to TRBJ2-5; D might be TRBD2 (5 bases). This CDR3 is 14 amino acids long. The V gene's germline CDR1 is MNHEY and CDR2 SMNVEV (reference sequence). Trimming removed 2 bases from V and 5 bases from J, with 12 bases in between. The CDR3 spells CASSLRRGSETQYF. The CDR3 nucleotides read TGTGCCAGCAGTTTACGCCGGGGTTCGGAGACCCAGTACTTC.

This clone was detected ten times or more. This chain links TRBV19 with TRBJ2-3; D might be TRBD1 (6 bases). V gave up 5 bases and J gave up 4 bases, with 10 bases separating them. The germline gives CDR1 LNHDA, CDR2 SQIVND (reference sequence). The CDR3 covers 13 residues. The CDR3 spells CASSRQESDTQYF. The CDR3 DNA reads TGTGCCAGTAGTCGACAGGAATCAGATACGCAGTATTTT.

The chain couples TRBV11-2 to TRBJ2-3; the match to TRBD2 covers 7 bases. Trimming at V came to 5 bases and at J to 0 bases, leaving 5 bases not matched to a gene. The V gene's germline CDR1 is SGHAT and CDR2 FQNNGV. The CDR3 runs 15 residues. CDR3 sequence: CASSPAAGSTDTQYF. Here the CDR3 DNA reads TGTGCCAGCAGCCCCGCAGCGGGGAGCACAGATACGCAGTATTTT.

This clone was recorded a few times. The chain couples TRBV2 to TRBJ2-2, with D perhaps TRBD2 (6 bases). The CDR3 spans 14 residues. V was shortened by 8 bases and J by 3 bases, with 13 bases between the two germline ends. CDR1 is SNHLY, CDR2 FYNNEI, per germline. CDR3 residues: CASGLWGDTGELFF. The DNA of the CDR3 is TGTGCCAGCGGACTGTGGGGGGACACCGGGGAGCTGTTTTTT.

This clone was observed a handful of times. The J gene is TRBJ2-1, the V gene TRBV6-1, with 7 bases aligning to TRBD1. This CDR3 spans 12 amino acids. V lost 4 bases to trimming and J lost 6 bases; unmatched junction nucleotides: 0. Germline V gene lookup returns CDR1 MNHNS and CDR2 SASEGT. The CDR3 DNA reads TGTGCCAGCAGTGGGGACAGCAATGAGCAGTTCTTC. Translating gives CASSGDSNEQFF.

The chain couples TRBV20-1 to TRBJ2-7; D is unclear. The V end lost 0 bases, the J end lost 1 base, and 22 bases lay between the germline ends. Germline CDR1 and CDR2: DFQATT and SNEGSKA (reference sequence). This CDR3 contains 18 residues. The CDR3 here is CSARDHGRREPVSYEQYF. DNA of the CDR3: TGCAGTGCTAGAGACCACGGACGGAGAGAGCCCGTGTCCTACGAGCAGTACTTC.

This clone was seen a handful of times. The genes are TRBV2 and TRBJ2-3; 8 bases are shared with TRBD2. V shed 7 bases, J shed 6 bases, and the junction held 3 bases outside the gene matches. The V gene's germline CDR1 is SNHLY and CDR2 FYNNEI. This CDR3 region has 12 residues. The CDR3 is CASISGTDTQYF. DNA of the CDR3: TGTGCCAGCATTAGCGGGACGGATACGCAGTATTTT.

This clone was seen a few times. At one of its ends the junction is not consistent with the germline gene, which may arise from a read error. V is TRBV27 and J is TRBJ2-2; 9 nucleotides align to TRBD2. The CDR3 has 13 amino acids. Per germline, CDR1 MNHEY and CDR2 SMNVEV (reference sequence). The CDR3, as DNA: TGCGCCAGCAAAATAGCGGGAGCGGGGGAGCTGTTTTTT. This codes for CASKIAGAGELFF.

This clone has a count of ten or more. V gene TRBV20-1 combines with J gene TRBJ2-2, with 8 bases that match TRBD2. This CDR3 has 16 amino acids. After removal of 3 bases from V and 3 bases from J, the junction contained 9 bases not matched to a gene. The V gene's germline CDR1 is DFQATT and CDR2 SNEGSKA (reference sequence). The CDR3 DNA reads as TGCAGTGCTAGTAGCCGCCCGACTAGCGACACCGGGGAGCTGTTTTTT. Encoded protein: CSASSRPTSDTGELFF.